This TCR beta chain was recorded in a study of shared clonotypes between healthy human individuals (TCRdb year 2020). For the study in its entirety: A couple of women and a few men aged 18 to 49 years were included in the cohort. For each donor, CD4 naive and CD4 memory were each run on three plates, CD8 naive on two plates, and CD8 memory on one plate. To estimate repertoire size and how much clonotypes are shared between individuals, the study performed deep sequencing of blood TCR repertoires from 4 to 6 healthy adults. Libraries were prepared and TCR repertoires were sequenced by different laboratories using diverse techniques, in order to increase sequencing depth and limit assay-specific biases. Each donor's leukapheresis produced roughly between about 0.9 and 9.5 billion PBMCs.

Points on this clone: Its specific antigen is unknown. Base quality data are lacking; no much larger clone is found one base away.

Healthy HIV-negative adults with no recently reported acute infections or vaccinations were included as donors. Every donor was a Caucasian adult living in Nashville, Tennessee, USA. CD4+ T cells were enriched by magnetic negative selection, after which naive cells were positively selected on CD45RA and the negative fraction was taken as the memory subset. After blood collection by leukapheresis, PBMCs were isolated using Ficoll-Histopaque density gradient centrifugation and then cryopreserved in the vapor phase of liquid nitrogen. Analytical flow cytometry was used to check the purity and quantity of every magnetically sorted T cell population. Each sorted fraction had its genomic DNA isolated and then quantified by UV absorbance on a Nanodrop 2000c. General conclusions and limits of the study: Because the study included a small number of donors, the genetic and exposure-history diversity represented was limited. Sampling was restricted to blood, and TCR repertoires in tissue are likely to differ from TCR repertoires in blood. When a handful of donors were compared, the shared fraction of clonotypes was around 5% for naive CD4, 3.5% for naive CD8, 2% to 2.5% for memory CD4, and 0.4% for memory CD8. Higher generation probabilities were observed for clonotypes shared by all four sorted-subset donors than for non-shared clonotypes. Incomplete sequencing was indicated by rarefaction of sorted-subset datasets, despite the large sequencing depth. Larger estimated clonotype richness was generally found for naive subsets than for memory subsets. Pairwise subsampling indicated that sequencing depth was expected to affect the degree of clonotype sharing among donors.

TCR CDR3 regions were amplified from genomic DNA by multiplex PCR using the deep immunoSEQ assay. Genomic DNA extracted from each cell subset was distributed evenly over all wells of several immunoSEQ 96-well plates, and each plate served as one replicate. Each replicate PCR for sorted subsets received 150 to 250 ng genomic DNA, equal to roughly 33,000 T cell genomes. Purified libraries were measured with a Qubit 3.0 fluorometer, size-checked on a Bioanalyzer 2100, and measured again with the KAPA Library Quantification kit. A separate single-read 150-cycle Illumina NextSeq 550 flow cell was used to sequence each immunoSEQ 96-well plate. Regarding the original processing steps: Because the immunoSEQ output included only junctional sequences and no quality scores, the filtering could not be the same as the filtering used for full-length reads. Sequences were annotated with PyIR, a Python wrapper for IgBLAST v1.9, using IMGT germline references to assign V/J genes and CDR3. Reads were filtered out if the reads had weak V/J assignments (E-value above 1e-6), no CDR3, stop codons, out-of-frame junctions, or ambiguous translated residues. V3J clonotypes were defined as sequences sharing the same inferred V gene, J gene, and CDR3 amino acid sequence. Percentage overlap between repertoires was computed as shared unique clonotypes divided by the size of the smaller repertoire. Three approaches were used to assess repertoire richness: RTK rarefaction, the Chao1 estimator, and Recon v2.1 estimates of unobserved clonotypes. OLGA was used to compute generation probabilities for all TCRbeta clonotypes that the gDNA method yielded from a few donors. The clones in this table, taken by TCRdb from immuneACCESS, are in-frame only. Not every clone is retained; where verified, under half of the shortfall comes from an unresolved V gene, and the cause of the rest is unknown. V and J calls and clone size are those listed in that table; D and trimming were worked out from the DNA. The sample table records more than 2 million clones; approximately 96% of these occur just once. Around 0.13% of the sample is in the top ten clones.

There are 15 amino acids in the CDR3, from cysteine to phenylalanine inclusive. Only the CDR3 DNA stays, 45 bases, in frame from base 1. CDR1 and CDR2 (MDHEN, SYDVKM) derive from the germline V gene. The junction shows trimming of 2 bases on V and 7 bases on J, and the gene matches do not reach 7 bases of it. This TCR came from a man aged 18-30 years in good health. The sequence is built from TRBV28 and TRBJ1-4; 7 nucleotides in the junction match TRBD1. The source material was naive CD4+ T cells sorted from blood. The sample's cell subset or site label, decoded: CD45RA+ positively selected. The sequenced DNA: TGTGCCAGCAGTTTAGGAGACAGGGTACGTGAAAAACTGTTTTTT. This encodes CASSLGDRVREKLFF.